The 30 T cell receptor beta chains below were found in one sample sequenced in a study of T-cell reconstitution after alpha-beta-depleted transplantation in children (dated by TCRdb to between 2015 and 2016). Interpreted using the paper, the treatment or condition label stands for: allogeneic hematopoietic cell transplantation with graft depleted of TCRalphabeta T cells and CD19 B cells. The library was produced with PCR. TCRdb shows the sequencer as Illumina HiSeq 2500. To normalize quantification of the TCRbeta repertoire, the TCR libraries were built with molecular barcoding that relied on unique molecular identifiers. Using fastp trimming at Q25 and MiXCR clonotype assembly, TCRdb reanalyzed the public sequencing data and kept in-frame beta chains. Every entry covers one CDR3 protein and lists the most common genes and DNA from its rows. This sample comprises about 400,000 distinct CDR3 sequences, about 17% of them detected only once. The ten largest clones take up 29% of the sample.

The sequencing used PBMCs, mostly from graft donor cells, collected 360 days after TCRalphabeta/CD19-depleted stem cell transplant. The receptors derive from a boy in the first two years of life who had a stem cell transplant for Wiskott-Aldrich syndrome, so the T cells may come from the graft donor.

This clonotype was seen more than once but under ten times. The chain uses TRBV12-3 or TRBV12-4 and TRBJ2-1, with a weak D call TRBD2 (5 bases). CDR3 size: 15 residues. V lost 3 bases, J lost 3 bases, and 12 bases lay in between. CDR3 bases: TGTGCCAGCAGTTTTCGGAGCGGTCTCTACAATGAGCAGTTCTTC. Its protein product is CASSFRSGLYNEQFF.

This sequence joins TRBV10-2 and TRBJ1-3; D call uncertain. Trimming removed 7 bases at V and 0 bases at J, with 10 bases between. Germline CDR1 is WSHSY and CDR2 is SAAADI. The CDR3 extends over 14 amino acids. The CDR3, as DNA: TGCGCCAGCATCTTGGACGGCTCTGGAAACACCATATATTTT. It codes for CASILDGSGNTIYF.

This chain connects TRBV27 to TRBJ2-1; TRBD2 agrees at 9 bases. Germline CDR1 MNHEY, CDR2 SMNVEV (reference sequence). There are 16 residues in the CDR3. The ends lost 6 bases at V and 7 bases at J; junction bases unmatched: 13. The CDR3 DNA sequence: TGTGCCAGCAGCCCCACCGGAGGAGCGGGAGGAAATGAGCAGTTCTTC. It translates to CASSPTGGAGGNEQFF.

This clonotype was counted between two and nine times. This chain joins TRBV7-6 and TRBJ2-7, with 7 bases fitting TRBD2. The CDR3 is made up of 13 amino acids. V was clipped by 1 base and J by 7 bases; unmatched bases: 4. CDR1 SGHVS and CDR2 FNYEAQ come from the germline V gene. The CDR3: CASSLERRGEQYF. The CDR3 DNA sequence: TGTGCCAGCAGCTTAGAACGGCGGGGGGAGCAGTACTTC.

In this sample, this clonotype turned up many times. V gene TRBV12-3 or TRBV12-4 combines with J gene TRBJ2-5; D is perhaps TRBD1 or TRBD2 (6 bases each). The CDR3 runs to 15 residues. With 4 bases removed from V and 2 bases from J, the gap between germline ends came to 14 bases. CDR3 DNA: TGTGCCAGCAGTTACCCTCGGGGGCAACAAGAGACCCAGTACTTC. This codes for CASSYPRGQQETQYF.

This chain links TRBV20-1 with TRBJ2-3; D perhaps matches TRBD2 (5 bases). Trimming left V 3 bases short and J 8 bases short, with 15 bases between. The CDR3 runs 13 residues. Germline V gene sequence: CDR1 DFQATT, CDR2 SNEGSKA (reference sequence). The CDR3 is CSASRKGGGTQYF. The DNA of the CDR3 is TGCAGTGCTAGTCGGAAAGGCGGAGGTACGCAGTATTTT.

This chain links TRBV25-1 with TRBJ2-3; a possible D gene is TRBD2 (7 bases). With 3 bases removed from V and 4 bases from J, the gap between germline ends came to 14 bases. The CDR3 is made up of 15 amino acids. Germline V gene lookup returns CDR1 MGHDK and CDR2 SYGVNS. This CDR3 reads CASSEGGRLADTQYF. CDR3 sequence (DNA): TGTGCCAGCAGTGAGGGGGGGCGTTTGGCAGATACGCAGTATTTT.

The V gene is TRBV30, the J gene TRBJ2-5; the D is unclear. The V and J ends lost 5 bases and 6 bases respectively, with 16 bases between them. The CDR3 sequence is 13 residues long. Per germline, CDR1 GTSNPN and CDR2 SVGIG (reference sequence). CDR3 DNA: TGTGCCTGGGCAGGTGGCGCTAAGAAGACCCAGTACTTC. Encoded protein: CAWAGGAKKTQYF.

In this sample, this clonotype turned up a few times. This sequence joins TRBV7-2 and TRBJ2-3; maybe TRBD2 (6 bases). This CDR3 spans 16 amino acids. The germline V gene encodes CDR1 SGHTA and CDR2 FQGNSA. V lost 5 bases to trimming and J lost 1 base, with 16 bases between them. CDR3 sequence reads: CASSRIRWEGTDTQYF. The DNA of the CDR3 is TGTGCCAGCAGCCGTATCAGGTGGGAGGGCACAGATACGCAGTATTTT.

This clonotype has just a few counts. The chain employs TRBV6-1 and TRBJ1-4, with D hard to call. The CDR3 sequence is 14 residues long. V dropped 6 bases and J dropped 4 bases, with 12 bases sitting between them. CDR1 and CDR2 (germline): MNHNS, SASEGT. The CDR3 spells CASSPTRHNEKLFF. In DNA, the CDR3 is TGTGCCAGCAGCCCGACAAGGCATAATGAAAAACTGTTTTTT.

This chain joins TRBV5-1 and TRBJ2-1; the match to TRBD2 covers 8 bases. Trimming cost V 4 bases and J 9 bases; bases outside gene matches: 6. CDR1 SGHRS and CDR2 YFSETQ come from the germline V gene. The CDR3 runs 13 residues. This CDR3 reads CASSHGLAVEQFF. The CDR3 bases are TGCGCCAGCAGCCACGGACTAGCCGTTGAGCAGTTCTTC. Full variable domain (outside the CDR3, taken from reference TRBV5-1 and TRBJ2-1): KAGVTQTPRYLIKTRGQQVTLSCSPISGHRSVSWYQQTPGQGLQFLFEYFSETQRNKGNFPGRFSGRQFSNSRSEMNVSTLELGDSALYLCASSHGLAVEQFFGPGTRLTVL.

This clonotype was seen only a few times. The rearrangement links TRBV12-3 or TRBV12-4 to TRBJ2-6; no firm D call. The ends were cut back, 4 bases at V and 3 bases at J, with 7 bases in the middle. The CDR3 length is 14 residues. CDR3 sequence reads: CASSSAYGANVLTF. The DNA of the CDR3 is TGTGCCAGCAGTTCAGCCTATGGGGCCAACGTCCTGACTTTC.

This chain uses TRBV7-8 with TRBJ2-1; D possibly corresponds to TRBD2 (7 bases). This CDR3 is built from 15 residues. The ends were cut back, 0 bases at V and 6 bases at J, with 12 bases in the middle. The V gene's germline CDR1 is SGHVS and CDR2 FQNEAQ. The chain's CDR3 is CASSLAGGPRNEQFF. DNA for the CDR3: TGTGCCAGCAGCTTAGCGGGGGGGCCACGCAATGAGCAGTTCTTC.

The CDR3 DNA reads TGTGCCAGCAGCCCGAAAACTAGCGGGGGAACCTACGAGCAGTACTTC. Its protein is CASSPKTSGGTYEQYF. The rearrangement uses TRBV27 and TRBJ2-7; 11 bases are shared with TRBD2. CDR1 and CDR2 (germline): MNHEY, SMNVEV (reference sequence). With V trimmed by 6 bases and J by 2 bases, 9 bases remained unmatched. CDR3 size: 16 residues.

CDR3 sequence: CSANPGRTDTQYF. DNA for the CDR3: TGCAGTGCTAATCCGGGGCGCACAGATACGCAGTATTTT. The V and J genes are TRBV20-1 and TRBJ2-3; D may match TRBD1 or TRBD2 (5 bases each). The V end lost 4 bases, the J end lost 1 base, and 9 bases lay between the germline ends. There are 13 residues in the CDR3. CDR1 is DFQATT and CDR2 is SNEGSKA in the germline V gene (reference sequence).

This clonotype appeared many times. CDR3 DNA sequence: TGTGCCAGCAGTTTAGGGAGTCAGCCCCAGCATTTT. It yields the protein CASSLGSQPQHF. V and J are TRBV12-3 or TRBV12-4 and TRBJ1-5; D not certain. The CDR3 is 12 residues long. Trimming took 1 base from V and 6 from J, leaving 4 bases between them.

CDR3 nucleotides: TGTGCCACCAGCAGAGATCCTGGTTACGAGCAGTACTTC. It specifies CATSRDPGYEQYF. This chain joins TRBV15 and TRBJ2-7; D not certain. The CDR3 has 13 residues. The germline V gene encodes CDR1 LNHNV and CDR2 YYDKDF (reference sequence). V was cut by 0 bases and J by 4 bases, with 7 bases left in between.

The gene calls are TRBV6-1 and TRBJ2-7; TRBD2 matches at 8 bases. The germline gives CDR1 MNHNS, CDR2 SASEGT. The V and J ends lost 8 bases and 2 bases, in that order; junction bases with no gene match: 8. The CDR3 covers 14 residues. The CDR3 sequence: CASGTGGPTYEQYF. The DNA for the CDR3 is TGTGCCAGCGGTACGGGAGGGCCAACCTACGAGCAGTACTTC.

Remarks on this clonotype: The conserved closing phenylalanine or tryptophan is absent in this CDR3, likely reflecting a read error. The chain is built from TRBV4-1 and TRBJ2-7; a weak D match, TRBD2 (6 bases). This CDR3 is built from 14 residues. Per germline, CDR1 MGHRA and CDR2 YSYEKL. The V and J ends lost 1 base and 3 bases respectively, with 10 bases between them. CDR3 sequence: CASSQGLGLYEQYC. CDR3 bases: TGCGCCAGCAGCCAAGGCCTGGGACTCTACGAGCAGTACTGC.

CDR3 sequence: CAITDRGRVGSGTSYNEQFF. The CDR3 DNA is TGTGCCATCACTGACAGGGGGCGGGTTGGTAGCGGGACCTCCTACAATGAGCAGTTCTTC. This chain joins TRBV10-3 and TRBJ2-1; 10 nucleotides match TRBD1. The CDR3 totals 20 residues. The V segment lost 7 bases and the J segment 0 bases; nucleotides outside the gene matches: 18. Germline V gene sequence: CDR1 ENHRY, CDR2 SYGVKD.

This clonotype was counted between two and nine times. The chain couples TRBV14 to TRBJ1-6; D remains unclear. Trimming took off 1 base at V and 9 bases at J, with 7 bases between the two ends. Looked up from germline, CDR1 is SGHDN and CDR2 is FVKESK. This CDR3 has 13 residues. In DNA, the CDR3 is TGTGCCAGCAGCCAAGCTCTGGCTTCACCCCTCCACTTT. Translating it yields CASSQALASPLHF.

This clonotype was counted only a few times. DNA of the CDR3: TGTGCCAGCAGTTTCCCATCTAGGGTAGGGACCGGGGAGCTGTTTTTT. It is translated as CASSFPSRVGTGELFF. The gene calls are TRBV12-3 or TRBV12-4 and TRBJ2-2; D unclear. V gave up 3 bases and J gave up 5 bases, with 16 bases separating them. The CDR3 runs to 16 residues.

Ten or more counts support this clonotype. The chain uses TRBV12-3 or TRBV12-4 and TRBJ2-2; D uncertain. This CDR3 has 13 residues. V shed 8 bases and J shed 4 bases, with 11 bases lying between them. The CDR3 DNA sequence: TGTGCCAGCGAGGTGCGGCCCACCGGGGAGCTGTTTTTT. Its translation is CASEVRPTGELFF.

In this sample, this clonotype turned up once. This chain uses TRBV20-1 with TRBJ2-3; D is ambiguous. V gave up 0 bases and J gave up 0 bases, with 4 bases separating them. CDR3 length: 13 residues. Looked up from germline, CDR1 is DFQATT and CDR2 is SNEGSKA (reference sequence). The DNA of the CDR3 is TGCAGTGCTAGAGAATCTAGCACAGATACGCAGTATTTT. This gives the protein CSARESSTDTQYF.

The chain has TRBV12-3 or TRBV12-4 and TRBJ2-7, with 7 bases identical to TRBD1. V shed 0 bases, J shed 3 bases, and the junction held 5 bases outside the gene matches. The CDR3 contains 15 residues. CDR3 DNA sequence: TGTGCCAGCAGTTTAGCCGAGGGACAGTTCTACGAGCAGTACTTC. Its translation is CASSLAEGQFYEQYF.

This clonotype was counted a few times. V is TRBV5-1 and J is TRBJ2-7; 12 positions agree with TRBD2. CDR3 length equals 15 residues. The V and J ends lost 3 bases and 5 bases, in that order; junction bases with no gene match: 6. Germline values: CDR1 SGHRS, CDR2 YFSETQ. CDR3 sequence: CASSSRLAGVHEQYF. The CDR3 region has the DNA TGCGCCAGCAGCTCCCGACTAGCGGGGGTCCACGAGCAGTACTTC.

The V call is TRBV12-3 or TRBV12-4, the J call TRBJ2-7, with D possibly being TRBD1 (7 bases). With 6 bases removed from V and 3 bases from J, the gap between germline ends came to 18 bases. The CDR3 has 15 residues. The CDR3 nucleotides read TGTGCCAGCAGCTTGGCGGGACAGAAGAACTACGAGCAGTACTTC. It encodes CASSLAGQKNYEQYF.

In its sample, this clonotype was seen a few times. The V and J genes are TRBV15 and TRBJ2-5; TRBD1 aligns across 9 bases. CDR3 size: 16 residues. Germline V gives CDR1 LNHNV, CDR2 YYDKDF (reference sequence). V dropped 5 bases and J dropped 6; count of bases not matched to a gene: 13. The CDR3 reads CATSVPGTGTRKTQYF. CDR3 coding DNA: TGTGCCACCAGCGTCCCCGGGACAGGGACGAGGAAGACCCAGTACTTC.

This clonotype showed up just a few times. This rearrangement joins TRBV5-1 to TRBJ1-6; D is undetermined. CDR3 length equals 13 residues. Germline values: CDR1 SGHRS, CDR2 YFSETQ. V gave up 4 bases and J gave up 9 bases, with 11 bases separating them. The CDR3 loop reads CASSTSDGSPLHF. CDR3 nucleotide sequence: TGCGCCAGCAGCACCAGCGACGGTTCACCCCTCCACTTT.

This clonotype was picked up a small number of times. This chain links TRBV20-1 with TRBJ2-4; 10 positions match TRBD2. From germline, CDR1 is DFQATT and CDR2 SNEGSKA (reference sequence). The CDR3 is made up of 17 amino acids. V lost 3 bases and J lost 5; bases outside the gene matches: 13. The CDR3 reads CSASLPGLAIRENIQYF. The CDR3 region has the DNA TGCAGTGCTAGTCTGCCGGGACTAGCGATAAGAGAAAACATTCAGTACTTC.